The rows below give T cell receptor beta chains drawn from one sample of a study of CD8 T cells in ankylosing spondylitis. TCRdb re-called the 5' RACE reads through MiXCR, storing one row per CDR3 protein. The sample shows 200,000 to 300,000 distinct CDR3 sequences, roughly 10% of them seen only once. The sequenced sample was blood, either unsorted or a sorted T cell fraction (not recorded which). The source is a male donor with ankylosing spondylitis or in good health (not recorded which). Both conserved end residues are trimmed from each CDR3.

j_gene: TRBJ2-3
v_gene: TRBV7-2
CDR3aa: ASSLDGYTQY

j_gene: TRBJ2-1
v_gene: TRBV30
CDR3aa: AWTLQAHNEQF

j_gene: TRBJ1-2
v_gene: TRBV20-1
CDR3aa: CSDQGHGYT

j_gene: TRBJ2-7
v_gene: TRBV2
CDR3aa: ASRPILVASYEQY

j_gene: TRBJ2-7
v_gene: TRBV20-1
CDR3aa: SARASGYEQY

j_gene: TRBJ2-1
v_gene: TRBV2
CDR3aa: ASRENNEQF

j_gene: TRBJ1-2
v_gene: TRBV5-4
CDR3aa: ASSSTGGGLYGYT

j_gene: TRBJ1-3
v_gene: TRBV7-9
CDR3aa: ASSLAAGQGTIY

j_gene: TRBJ1-1
v_gene: TRBV5-6
CDR3aa: ASSFITEAF

j_gene: TRBJ2-7
v_gene: TRBV27
CDR3aa: ASSLSTSQLYEQY

j_gene: TRBJ2-2
v_gene: TRBV12-5
CDR3aa: ASGADSPTGELF

j_gene: TRBJ2-1
v_gene: TRBV6-1
CDR3aa: ASERFSSYNEQF

j_gene: TRBJ2-2
v_gene: TRBV5-1
CDR3aa: ASSPGQIASTGELF

j_gene: TRBJ2-2
v_gene: TRBV4-2
CDR3aa: ASSHTGGVNTGELF

j_gene: TRBJ2-1
v_gene: TRBV7-8
CDR3aa: ASSMGQGPYNEQF

j_gene: TRBJ2-7
v_gene: TRBV7-9
CDR3aa: ASSPGTISYEQY

j_gene: TRBJ2-1
v_gene: TRBV6-5
CDR3aa: ASSYSFHSGTHNEQF

j_gene: TRBJ2-1
v_gene: TRBV3-1
CDR3aa: ASSQMPNEQF

j_gene: TRBJ2-3
v_gene: TRBV30
CDR3aa: AWSGGTQY

j_gene: TRBJ1-5
v_gene: TRBV20-1
CDR3aa: SAYGPGGGNQPQH

j_gene: TRBJ2-5
v_gene: TRBV5-6
CDR3aa: ASSQGQGWMSQY

j_gene: TRBJ2-7
v_gene: TRBV3-1
CDR3aa: ASSQGFGGGNDEQY

j_gene: TRBJ1-1
v_gene: TRBV11-2
CDR3aa: ASSGRRDTEAF

j_gene: TRBJ1-1
v_gene: TRBV25-1
CDR3aa: ASTAPGQGFGEAF

j_gene: TRBJ2-2
v_gene: TRBV12-3/TRBV12-4
CDR3aa: ASTPDRVGTGELF

j_gene: TRBJ2-2
v_gene: TRBV7-9
CDR3aa: ASSSGQGTTGELF

j_gene: TRBJ1-1
v_gene: TRBV18
CDR3aa: ASSIRDRETEAF

j_gene: TRBJ2-7
v_gene: TRBV12-3/TRBV12-4
CDR3aa: ASRAGAYYEQY

j_gene: TRBJ1-4
v_gene: TRBV2
CDR3aa: AFSSGTGGPPANEKLF

j_gene: TRBJ1-1
v_gene: TRBV30
CDR3aa: AWSVHGNTEAF

j_gene: TRBJ1-2
v_gene: TRBV30
CDR3aa: AWARDRGDYGYT

j_gene: TRBJ2-7
v_gene: TRBV21-1
CDR3aa: ASSTGRLSSYEQY

j_gene: TRBJ1-4
v_gene: TRBV5-1
CDR3aa: ASRENSLPNEKLF

j_gene: TRBJ2-1
v_gene: TRBV3-1
CDR3aa: ASSHVWNEQF

j_gene: TRBJ2-7
v_gene: TRBV20-1
CDR3aa: SAQDGSYEQY

j_gene: TRBJ2-7
v_gene: TRBV7-2
CDR3aa: ASSLPASEQY

j_gene: TRBJ1-1
v_gene: TRBV20-1
CDR3aa: SAPVPPGLNTEAF

j_gene: TRBJ2-7
v_gene: TRBV20-1
CDR3aa: SARGIRGGQISYEQY

j_gene: TRBJ2-7
v_gene: TRBV5-1
CDR3aa: ASSLLETGSGQY

j_gene: TRBJ1-2
v_gene: TRBV7-8
CDR3aa: ASSLRSQGEYYGYT

j_gene: TRBJ2-5
v_gene: TRBV7-9
CDR3aa: ASSPGQAETQY

j_gene: TRBJ1-2
v_gene: TRBV11-2
CDR3aa: ASSLRDRVGYT

j_gene: TRBJ1-5
v_gene: TRBV19
CDR3aa: ASQRTGGLGNQPQH

j_gene: TRBJ2-4
v_gene: TRBV29-1
CDR3aa: SVGQGENIQY

j_gene: TRBJ2-3
v_gene: TRBV20-1
CDR3aa: SARDSGRGRDTQY

j_gene: TRBJ1-1
v_gene: TRBV20-1
CDR3aa: SASRDRGNTEAF

j_gene: TRBJ2-1
v_gene: TRBV7-8
CDR3aa: ASSLSRENEQF

j_gene: TRBJ1-1
v_gene: TRBV5-1
CDR3aa: ASSSLDRGVTEAF

j_gene: TRBJ1-1
v_gene: TRBV3-1
CDR3aa: ASSQGGRGVGNTEAF

j_gene: TRBJ2-7
v_gene: TRBV27
CDR3aa: ASSSGRVPTYEQY

j_gene: TRBJ1-2
v_gene: TRBV14
CDR3aa: ASSLGSSPVYYGYT